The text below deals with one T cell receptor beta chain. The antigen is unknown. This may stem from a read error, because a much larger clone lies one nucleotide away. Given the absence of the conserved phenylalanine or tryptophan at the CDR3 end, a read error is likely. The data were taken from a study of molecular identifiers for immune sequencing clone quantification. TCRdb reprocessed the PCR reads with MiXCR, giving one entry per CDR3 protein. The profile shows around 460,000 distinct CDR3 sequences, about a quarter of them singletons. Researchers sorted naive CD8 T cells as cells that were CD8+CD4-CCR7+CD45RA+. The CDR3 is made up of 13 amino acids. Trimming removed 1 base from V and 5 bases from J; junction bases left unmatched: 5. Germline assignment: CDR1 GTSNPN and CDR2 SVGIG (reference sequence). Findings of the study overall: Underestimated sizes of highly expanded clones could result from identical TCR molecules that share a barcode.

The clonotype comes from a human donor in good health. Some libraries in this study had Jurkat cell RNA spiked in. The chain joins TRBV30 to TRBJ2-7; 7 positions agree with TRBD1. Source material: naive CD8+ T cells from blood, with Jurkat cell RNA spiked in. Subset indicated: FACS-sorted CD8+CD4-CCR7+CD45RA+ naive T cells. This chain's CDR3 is CAWSAQGGNEQYS. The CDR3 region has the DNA TGTGCCTGGAGTGCCCAAGGGGGCAACGAGCAGTACTCC.